This T cell receptor (beta chain) was profiled in a study of T-cell reconstitution after alpha-beta-depleted transplantation in children. There are 13 residues in the CDR3. The V end lost 1 base, the J end lost 6 bases, and 9 bases lay between the germline ends. CDR1 SGHTA and CDR2 FQGNSA come from the germline V gene. A TCRbeta library incorporating unique molecular identifiers was prepared. Using its own MiXCR run on the PCR reads, TCRdb lists one record per CDR3 protein. The repertoire includes approximately 400,000 distinct CDR3 sequences, roughly 11% of them detected once, and 4.5% to 6% sits in the top ten.

This TCR was recovered from a human donor who donated a stem cell graft to a child with acute myeloid leukemia. The sample was PBMCs from the stem cell graft donor, taken from the stem cell graft. This chain joins TRBV7-2 and TRBJ1-1, with D unclear. In DNA, the CDR3 is TGTGCCAGCAGCTTAGAAGTGAGATCTGAAGCTTTCTTT. Protein sequence: CASSLEVRSEAFF.